A single sample gave rise to the 27 T cell receptor beta chains below, sequenced in a study of T cell responses to AZD1222 COVID-19 vaccine. The repertoire was sequenced with immunoSEQ multiplex PCR; TCRdb's copy has only in-frame clones and lacks some. The data show 180,000 or so clones, with 80% to 95% seen just once and approximately 1.8% held by the top ten. The starting material was peripheral blood, obtained 28 days after the second AZD1222 dose. All receptors come from an adult who received the AZD1222 COVID-19 vaccine.

The chain has TRBV11-2 and TRBJ1-2; D is possibly TRBD1 (5 bases). The CDR3 consists of 17 residues. V was trimmed by 1 base and J by 2 bases, leaving 17 bases between them. Germline V gene sequence: CDR1 SGHAT, CDR2 FQNNGV. CDR3 loop: CASSLGPRADFNYGYTF. As DNA, the CDR3 is TGTGCCAGCAGCTTAGGTCCCAGGGCCGACTTCAACTATGGCTACACCTTC.

The DNA for the CDR3 is TGTGCCTGGACTCGCAACCCGGCAGCGAACACCGGGGAGCTGTTTTTT. Its translation: CAWTRNPAANTGELFF. The rearrangement links TRBV30 to TRBJ2-2; D is ambiguous. This CDR3 contains 16 residues. Germline CDR1 reads GTSNPN; CDR2 reads SVGIG (reference sequence). V lost 4 bases and J 0 bases, leaving 15 bases between the germline ends. The full variable domain, rest sourced from reference TRBV30 and TRBJ2-2, is SQTIHQWPATLVQPVGSPLSLECTVEGTSNPNLYWYRQAAGRGLQLLFYSVGIGQISSEVPQNLSASRPQDRQFILSSKKLLLSDSGFYLCAWTRNPAANTGELFFGEGSRLTVL.

The chain recombines TRBV4-1 with TRBJ2-2, with D unclear. Looked up from germline, CDR1 is MGHRA and CDR2 is YSYEKL. The CDR3 runs 15 residues. Deletions cut 2 bases from V and 6 bases from J, with 13 bases between. CDR3 sequence (DNA): TGCGCCAGCAGCCAAAATTGGATGAGCCCCGGGGAGCTGTTTTTT. Its protein is CASSQNWMSPGELFF.

This chain joins TRBV21-1 and TRBJ1-1. TRBV21-1 constitutes a pseudogene. CDR3 length: 13 residues. CDR3 loop: CASSKARKSEAFF. CDR3 DNA sequence: TGTGCCAGCAGCAAAGCCCGTAAGAGTGAAGCTTTCTTT.

The CDR3 DNA sequence: TGTGCCAGCAGGGGGACCTTAGTAGGCAATGAGCAGTTCTTC. As protein: CASRGTLVGNEQFF. This rearrangement joins TRBV11-2 to TRBJ2-1; D tentatively fits TRBD1 or TRBD2 (5 bases each). CDR3 length: 14 residues. V gave up 6 bases and J gave up 6 bases, with 15 bases separating them. Per the germline V gene, CDR1 is SGHAT and CDR2 is FQNNGV. The whole variable domain, filled in from reference TRBV11-2 and TRBJ2-1, reads EAGVAQSPRYKIIEKRQSVAFWCNPISGHATLYWYQQILGQGPKLLIQFQNNGVVDDSQLPKDRFSAERLKGVDSTLKIQPAKLEDSAVYLCASRGTLVGNEQFFGPGTRLTVL.

The V call is TRBV4-1, the J call TRBJ1-5, with D possibly being TRBD1 (6 bases). V lost 1 base and J 2 bases, leaving 6 bases between the germline ends. Per germline, CDR1 MGHRA and CDR2 YSYEKL. The CDR3 spans 14 residues. CDR3 DNA: TGCGCCAGCAGCCAAGGGACAGGCAATCAGCCCCAGCATTTT. Encoded protein: CASSQGTGNQPQHF.

V is TRBV2 and J is TRBJ2-5, with D perhaps TRBD2 (7 bases). This CDR3 contains 16 residues. Trimming left V 2 bases short and J 5 bases short, with 18 bases between. In germline, CDR1 is SNHLY, CDR2 FYNNEI. CDR3 nucleotide sequence: TGTGCCAGCAGTGAAAGTCGGGCGGGGGCGAAGGAGACCCAGTACTTC. It is translated as CASSESRAGAKETQYF.

This clone was observed a single time. The chain has TRBV6-1 and TRBJ1-5, with D possibly TRBD1 on 5 matching bases. This CDR3 is built from 19 residues. Germline CDR1 reads MNHNS; CDR2 reads SASEGT. Trimming left V 3 bases short and J 0 bases short, with 21 bases between. CDR3 nucleotide sequence: TGTGCCAGCAGTGATTCGGCAGGGTCCTACTCCTATAGCAATCAGCCCCAGCATTTT. The encoded protein is CASSDSAGSYSYSNQPQHF.

This chain uses TRBV7-9 with TRBJ1-1; 9 bases fit TRBD1. The V gene end was trimmed by 6 bases and the J gene end by 5 bases; junction bases not matched to a gene: 13. The CDR3 runs to 16 residues. Germline V CDR1 and CDR2: SEHNR, FQNEAQ (reference sequence). For the CDR3, the DNA is TGTGCCAGCAGAAAAGGACAGGGGCCACGTGGAACTGAAGCTTTCTTT. Protein sequence: CASRKGQGPRGTEAFF.

The chain has TRBV11-2 and TRBJ1-1; D is possibly TRBD1 (5 bases). Trimming took 4 bases from V and 0 from J, leaving 15 bases between them. Germline CDR1 reads SGHAT; CDR2 reads FQNNGV. The length of the CDR3 is 16 residues. The CDR3 sequence is CASSSSRTNMNTEAFF. The CDR3 DNA sequence: TGTGCCAGCAGCTCTTCGAGGACAAACATGAACACTGAAGCTTTCTTT.

The chain has TRBV5-1 and TRBJ1-2; D not certain. The V and J ends lost 1 base and 2 bases respectively, with 12 bases between them. CDR1 and CDR2 from the germline V gene are SGHRS and YFSETQ. The CDR3 covers 15 residues. In DNA, the CDR3 is TGCGCCAGCAGCTTGATGACGGACGGAAACTATGGCTACACCTTC. Protein: CASSLMTDGNYGYTF.

The chain employs TRBV4-1 and TRBJ1-6; the D gene is possibly TRBD1 (5 bases). CDR1 and CDR2 (germline): MGHRA, YSYEKL. The CDR3 runs to 15 residues. Trimming removed 1 base at V and 9 bases at J, with 13 bases between. DNA of the CDR3: TGCGCCAGCAGCCAAGGGCAGGGACCTCTTTCACCCCTCCACTTT. As protein: CASSQGQGPLSPLHF.

The genes are TRBV7-8 and TRBJ1-5, with a weak D call TRBD1 (6 bases). CDR3 length equals 15 residues. The germline V gene encodes CDR1 SGHVS and CDR2 FQNEAQ. Trimming stripped 1 base from V and 6 bases from J, with 13 bases between. This CDR3 is CASSLVRTVGQPQHF. The DNA of the CDR3 is TGTGCCAGCAGCTTAGTACGGACAGTAGGTCAGCCCCAGCATTTT.

The rearrangement uses TRBV3-1 (or the pseudogene TRBV3-2) and TRBJ2-6; tentatively, D is TRBD1 or TRBD2 (5 bases each). Germline V lookup: CDR1 LGHDT, CDR2 YNNKEL (reference sequence). The CDR3 contains 16 residues. The V end was cut by 2 bases, the J end by 3 bases, with 11 bases between. The CDR3, as DNA: TGTGCCAGCAGCCAACGTCAGGGAGTTGGGGCCAACGTCCTGACTTTC. Translated, it gives CASSQRQGVGANVLTF.

The CDR3: CASSLAGIGGYTF. The CDR3 DNA reads as TGCGCCAGCAGCTTGGCCGGGATTGGCGGCTACACCTTC. The chain couples TRBV5-1 to TRBJ1-2, with D uncertain. This CDR3 has 13 residues. Looked up from germline, CDR1 is SGHRS and CDR2 is YFSETQ. V lost 0 bases and J lost 8, with 11 bases in between.

The V and J genes are TRBV20-1 and TRBJ2-1; D uncertain. Trimming removed 8 bases at V and 1 base at J, with 6 bases between. The CDR3 runs 11 residues. Germline lookup yields CDR1 DFQATT and CDR2 SNEGSKA (reference sequence). The CDR3 coding sequence is TGCAGTCAGACATCCTACAATGAGCAGTTCTTC. It codes for CSQTSYNEQFF.

This clone was observed a single time. J is TRBJ2-7 and V is TRBV2; the match to TRBD1 covers 7 bases. The CDR3 loop spans 12 amino acids. CDR1 is SNHLY, CDR2 FYNNEI, per germline. The V and J ends lost 6 bases and 6 bases, in that order; junction bases with no gene match: 5. CDR3 bases: TGTGCCAGCAGCACAGGGGTCGGCGAGCAGTACTTC. Translating it yields CASSTGVGEQYF.

The chain links TRBV6-5 to TRBJ2-3; D may be TRBD1 (6 bases). Between the trimmed V and J ends, which lost 7 bases and 1 base, there was a span of 15 bases. Germline CDR1 is MNHEY and CDR2 is SVGAGI. The CDR3 contains 15 residues. The CDR3 coding sequence is TGTGCCAGCACCCGGACAGCCGGGGGCACAGATACGCAGTATTTT. Encoded protein: CASTRTAGGTDTQYF.

The chain carries TRBV5-6 and TRBJ2-5, with TRBD2 matching 7 bases. Losses at the gene ends were 6 bases for V and 1 base for J; bases not matched to a gene: 6. Germline V gives CDR1 SGHDT, CDR2 YYEEEE. CDR3 size: 14 residues. Here the CDR3 DNA reads TGTGCCAGCATGAAGGCTAGCGGCCAAGAGACCCAGTACTTC. Protein: CASMKASGQETQYF.

The CDR3 DNA is TGTGCCAGCAGCTTGGATGGCGGGGAGCTGTTTTTT. As protein: CASSLDGGELFF. The gene calls are TRBV5-8 and TRBJ2-2, with unresolved D. This CDR3 comprises 12 residues. Germline CDR1 and CDR2: SGHTS and YDEGEE. Deletions cut 0 bases from V and 7 bases from J, with 4 bases between. The whole variable domain, filled in from reference TRBV5-8 and TRBJ2-2, reads EAGVTQSPTHLIKTRGQQATLRCSPISGHTSVYWYQQALGLGLQFLLWYDEGEERNRGNFPPRFSGRQFPNYSSELNVNALELEDSALYLCASSLDGGELFFGEGSRLTVL.

The gene calls are TRBV10-3 and TRBJ2-1; possibly TRBD2 for D (6 bases). This CDR3 is 17 amino acids long. From germline, CDR1 is ENHRY and CDR2 SYGVKD. V was trimmed by 2 bases and J by 5 bases, leaving 19 bases between them. In DNA form, the CDR3 reads TGTGCCATCAGTGAGGACAAACTAGCATTCAGAAACAATGAGCAGTTCTTC. Encoded protein: CAISEDKLAFRNNEQFF.

This clone was detected once. The chain links TRBV5-1 to TRBJ2-7; D perhaps matches TRBD1 (5 bases). There are 14 residues in the CDR3. Germline V gene lookup returns CDR1 SGHRS and CDR2 YFSETQ. Trimming took 0 bases from V and 2 from J, leaving 9 bases between them. The CDR3 DNA follows: TGCGCCAGCAGCTTGGAGACAGCCACCTACGAGCAGTACTTC. Its protein product is CASSLETATYEQYF.

V and J are TRBV10-3 and TRBJ1-1, with 10 bases matching TRBD1. With V trimmed by 3 bases and J by 5 bases, 6 bases remained unmatched. The CDR3 totals 15 residues. The germline V gene encodes CDR1 ENHRY and CDR2 SYGVKD. The DNA of the CDR3 is TGTGCCATCAGTGAAGGGACAGGGGTGGGTACTGAAGCTTTCTTT. Its translation: CAISEGTGVGTEAFF.

V is TRBV4-1 and J is TRBJ1-2; D remains unclear. Germline V gives CDR1 MGHRA, CDR2 YSYEKL. The CDR3 contains 17 residues. Deletions cut 1 base from V and 4 bases from J, with 19 bases between. The CDR3 loop reads CASSQGVQTLDSYGYTF. CDR3 nucleotide sequence: TGCGCCAGCAGCCAAGGAGTACAGACACTAGACTCCTATGGCTACACCTTC.

The V gene is TRBV7-2, the J gene TRBJ1-5; D uncertain. This CDR3 spans 14 amino acids. Germline assignment: CDR1 SGHTA and CDR2 FQGNSA. V lost 5 bases, J lost 2 bases, and 10 bases lay in between. The CDR3 DNA reads as TGTGCCAGCAGCCCAGATGCGGGCAATCAGCCCCAGCATTTT. It translates to CASSPDAGNQPQHF.

This clone has only one observation. The CDR3 DNA reads as TGTGCCATCAGTGGGACCACAGGGCTCGAGACCCAGTACTTC. Translated: CAISGTTGLETQYF. This chain connects TRBV10-3 to TRBJ2-5; D perhaps matches TRBD1 (6 bases). Germline values: CDR1 ENHRY, CDR2 SYGVKD. The V end was cut by 4 bases, the J end by 5 bases, with 14 bases between. The CDR3 is made up of 14 amino acids.

This clone was seen just once. This chain links TRBV6-5 with TRBJ2-7, with unresolved D. V was shortened by 8 bases and J by 0 bases, with 11 bases between the two germline ends. From germline, CDR1 is MNHEY and CDR2 SVGAGI. CDR3 length: 13 amino acids. The CDR3 is CASLDRSSYEQYF. CDR3 in DNA: TGTGCCAGCCTGGACCGGAGCTCCTACGAGCAGTACTTC.